Following are 21 T cell receptor beta chains from one sample sequenced in a study of shared clonotypes between healthy human individuals. Sequencing was performed with immunoSEQ multiplex PCR; in TCRdb, only in-frame clones are kept and a portion is missing. The sample includes more than 400,000 clones, about 85% seen only once; the top ten take roughly 13%. Sequenced sample: PBMCs. These TCRs come from a woman in her thirties or forties in good health. Some clones in this sample may be carry-over from other donors' samples.

As concerns this clone: It is likely a read error: a sequence one base away is far more abundant. This specimen includes other DNA sequences encoding the same CDR3. The gene calls are TRBV6-1 and TRBJ2-7; D perhaps matches TRBD1 (6 bases). The CDR3 is made up of 13 amino acids. Germline V gene data show CDR1 as MNHNS and CDR2 as SASEGT. Trimming cost V 6 bases and J 6 bases, with 15 bases left between them. The CDR3 loop is CASSETGKSEQYF. CDR3 DNA sequence: TGTGCCAGCAGCGAAACAGGGAAAAGCGAGCAGTACTTC.

This chain links TRBV18 with TRBJ1-1; 7 nucleotides line up with TRBD1. CDR1 KGHSH and CDR2 LQKENI come from the germline V gene. The CDR3 has 15 residues. With V trimmed by 4 bases and J by 1 base, 6 bases remained unmatched. CDR3 nucleotides: TGTGCCAGCTCACTACAAACAGGGGAGAACACTGAAGCTTTCTTT. Encoded protein: CASSLQTGENTEAFF.

This clone occurred many times. Other DNA sequences from this sample encode an identical CDR3 as well. This chain links TRBV7-2 with TRBJ1-1; D remains unclear. CDR1 and CDR2 from the germline V gene are SGHTA and FQGNSA. The CDR3 length is 15 residues. Trimming took off 5 bases at V and 0 bases at J, with 13 bases between the two ends. The CDR3 region has the DNA TGTGCCAGCAGCGCCCTAATCCAACTGAACACTGAAGCTTTCTTT. Amino acids: CASSALIQLNTEAFF.

Remarks on this clone: A read error is the likely source, as a far larger clone sits one nucleotide away. This chain joins TRBV25-1 and TRBJ1-2; 7 nucleotides align to TRBD1. J was trimmed by 4 bases and V by 7 bases; bases with no gene match: 15. This CDR3 has 16 amino acids. The germline gives CDR1 MGHDK, CDR2 SYGVNS. Here the CDR3 reads CASKPGGPWSGYGYTF. The CDR3 region has the DNA TGTGCCAGCAAACCAGGGGGGCCCTGGTCCGGCTATGGCTACACCTTC.

The sample holds one count of this clone. A single base is all that separates this from a far larger clone, so a read error is likely. The sample contains more than one DNA sequence encoding this CDR3. V is TRBV7-3 and J is TRBJ2-5; the D gene is possibly TRBD1 (6 bases). CDR1 is SGHTA, CDR2 FQGTGA, per germline. The CDR3 totals 13 residues. The V end was cut by 3 bases, the J end by 5 bases, with 10 bases between. The CDR3 coding sequence is TGTGCCAGCAGCTTGAACAGGGAGGAGACCCAGTACTTC. This codes for CASSLNREETQYF.

A few counts support this clone. The chain is built from TRBV4-3 and TRBJ1-1, with 8 bases lining up with TRBD1. Trimming removed 3 bases from V and 12 bases from J; junction bases left unmatched: 12. The V gene's germline CDR1 is LGHNA and CDR2 YSLEER. CDR3 length equals 14 residues. The CDR3 spells CASSQALMDREPFF. The CDR3, as DNA: TGCGCCAGCAGCCAGGCCCTGATGGACAGGGAGCCTTTCTTT.

This sequence joins TRBV7-3 and TRBJ2-7; 10 nucleotides align to TRBD1. V was clipped by 5 bases and J by 2 bases; unmatched bases: 6. Germline loops: CDR1 SGHTA, CDR2 FQGTGA. This CDR3 contains 15 residues. CDR3 bases: TGTGCCAGCAGCGTACAGGGACAGGGGACCTACGAGCAGTACTTC. Encoded protein: CASSVQGQGTYEQYF.

Remarks on this clone: One base separates it from a far larger clone, so it is likely a read error. The genes are TRBV6-5 and TRBJ2-6; D is unclear. The CDR3 extends over 14 amino acids. The germline V gene encodes CDR1 MNHEY and CDR2 SVGAGI. CDR3 protein: CGSSSFIGANVLTF. The CDR3 DNA reads as TGTGGCAGCAGTTCGTTTATCGGGGCCAACGTCCTGACTTTC.

About this clone: A read error likely explains this, since a far larger clone differs by one base. The gene calls are TRBV30 and TRBJ1-4; D is unclear. From germline, CDR1 is GTSNPN and CDR2 SVGIG (reference sequence). This CDR3 has 15 residues. The CDR3 DNA sequence: TGTGCCTGGAGTTATTCTAGTATCCTGAAACACCCCATTCTTTTT. Residues: CAWSYSSILKHPILF.

V and J are TRBV5-1 and TRBJ1-2, with 7 positions matching TRBD1. The CDR3 spans 15 residues. Germline V gene data show CDR1 as SGHRS and CDR2 as YFSETQ. The V segment lost 2 bases and the J segment 0 bases; nucleotides outside the gene matches: 4. CDR3 nucleotides: TGCGCCAGCAGCTTAGGGGGCCTAGCTAACTATGGCTACACCTTC. Its translation: CASSLGGLANYGYTF.

This clone showed up many times. This chain uses TRBV2 with TRBJ1-3; D remains unclear. The V gene lost 6 bases and the J gene lost 1 base, with 10 bases spanning the gap. CDR1 is SNHLY and CDR2 is FYNNEI in the germline V gene. There are 14 residues in the CDR3. CDR3 region: CASRLGASGNTIYF. The CDR3 DNA sequence: TGTGCCAGCAGGCTTGGAGCATCTGGAAACACCATATATTTT.

This sequence joins TRBV18 and TRBJ1-5, with D perhaps matching TRBD1 (5 bases). The germline V gene has CDR1 KGHSH and CDR2 LQKENI. CDR3 length equals 13 residues. V was clipped by 6 bases and J by 2 bases, with 8 bases between them. The CDR3 DNA is TGTGCCAGCTCCCAGGGTGGCAATCAGCCCCAGCATTTT. Translated, it gives CASSQGGNQPQHF.

Concerning this clone: A much more abundant neighbour one base away suggests this may be a read error. The chain is built from TRBV5-4 and TRBJ2-3; the match to TRBD2 covers 13 bases. The CDR3 extends over 16 amino acids. The trim removed 4 bases at V and 2 bases at J, leaving 4 bases unmatched. Per the germline V gene, CDR1 is SGHNT and CDR2 is YYREEE (reference sequence). The CDR3 sequence: CASSMGTSGITDTQYF. The CDR3 DNA reads as TGTGCCAGCAGCATGGGGACTAGCGGGATCACAGATACGCAGTATTTT.

The rearrangement links TRBV2 to TRBJ2-3; D possibly corresponds to TRBD2 (7 bases). This CDR3 spans 17 amino acids. The germline gives CDR1 SNHLY, CDR2 FYNNEI. Between the trimmed V and J ends, which lost 7 bases and 6 bases, there was a span of 26 bases. CDR3 sequence reads: CASKGVGGSPLGDTQYF. The CDR3 coding sequence is TGTGCCAGCAAGGGGGTCGGCGGGAGCCCCCTCGGGGATACGCAGTATTTT.

The table lists this clone with a few counts. Given a far larger clone just one base away, this is likely a sequencing read error. The chain uses TRBV5-4 and TRBJ1-1, with D unclear. Trimming shortened V by 2 bases and J by 0 bases, and 14 bases separated the two germline ends. CDR1 is SGHNT and CDR2 is YYREEE in the germline V gene (reference sequence). The CDR3 spans 16 residues. The CDR3 protein is CASSFDVDKMNTEAFF. The CDR3 DNA is TGTGCCAGCAGCTTCGATGTAGATAAAATGAACACTGAAGCTTTCTTT.

This clone was found once. V gene TRBV28 combines with J gene TRBJ2-7; 8 bases fit TRBD2. CDR3 length equals 17 residues. Trimming removed 4 bases from V and 3 bases from J; junction bases left unmatched: 14. CDR1 is MDHEN, CDR2 SYDVKM, per germline. The CDR3 protein is CASSSSAGREDFYEQYF. CDR3 DNA sequence: TGTGCCAGCAGTTCCTCGGCTGGGCGGGAGGACTTCTACGAGCAGTACTTC.

The chain couples TRBV19 to TRBJ2-7; D is ambiguous. Trimming took 7 bases from V and 0 from J, leaving 10 bases between them. Per germline, CDR1 LNHDA and CDR2 SQIVND (reference sequence). This CDR3 contains 13 residues. The CDR3 protein is CASKRATSYEQYF. The CDR3 DNA reads TGTGCCAGTAAAAGGGCGACCTCCTACGAGCAGTACTTC.

This chain uses TRBV18 with TRBJ2-1, with 12 bases fitting TRBD2. CDR3 size: 13 residues. CDR1 and CDR2 from the germline V gene are KGHSH and LQKENI. The junction had 3 bases not matched to a gene; V was cut back by 6 bases and J by 9 bases. The CDR3: CASSPTSGSEQFF. DNA of the CDR3: TGTGCCAGCTCGCCGACTAGCGGGAGTGAGCAGTTCTTC.

CDR3 sequence (DNA): TGCGCCAGCAGCTTGGGGGACAGGGTCTTCTCTGGGGCCAACGTCCTGACTTTC. Its protein product is CASSLGDRVFSGANVLTF. This chain links TRBV5-1 with TRBJ2-6; 9 bases match TRBD1. This CDR3 spans 18 amino acids. V gave up 0 bases and J gave up 0 bases; unmatched junction bases: 4. Germline-derived CDR1 and CDR2 are SGHRS and YFSETQ.

This clone was found many times. V gene TRBV10-3 combines with J gene TRBJ1-1; D not certain. With 2 bases removed from V and 1 base from J, the gap between germline ends came to 11 bases. The germline V gene encodes CDR1 ENHRY and CDR2 SYGVKD. The CDR3 runs to 15 residues. The CDR3, as DNA: TGTGCCATCAGTGAGCCGAGACGGTCGAACACTGAAGCTTTCTTT. Its translation: CAISEPRRSNTEAFF.

V usage is TRBV5-1 and J usage is TRBJ1-4; D not resolved. CDR1 and CDR2 (germline): SGHRS, YFSETQ. CDR3 length: 15 residues. V lost 4 bases, J lost 14 bases, and 24 bases lay in between. In nucleotides, the CDR3 is TGCGCCAGCAGCCCGGGCGCGGGTAGAGTAGATTCCCTGTTTTTT. Translated: CASSPGAGRVDSLFF.